The 31 T cell receptor beta chains listed next were all sequenced from one sample in a study of blood T cell repertoires in COVID-19. Profiling relied on immunoSEQ multiplex PCR, and the TCRdb table lists in-frame clones only, not all of them. The sample consists of about 370,000 clones, about 89% of them appearing once. Material: peripheral blood. Every receptor here comes from a woman in her twenties or thirties with COVID-19, enrolled during active disease.

This clone was observed a few times. The CDR3 spells CASSLGYYNGYTF. The CDR3 DNA reads TGTGCCAGCAGCTTGGGCTATTATAATGGCTACACCTTC. The genes are TRBV5-6 and TRBJ1-2; no definite D call. This CDR3 region has 13 residues. Germline CDR1 SGHDT, CDR2 YYEEEE. V was pared by 0 bases and J by 6 bases, with 9 bases between.

The chain recombines TRBV10-2 with TRBJ1-2, with 8 nucleotides matching TRBD1. After removal of 2 bases from V and 6 bases from J, the junction contained 2 bases not matched to a gene. This CDR3 has 13 amino acids. Germline lookup yields CDR1 WSHSY and CDR2 SAAADI. CDR3 nucleotides: TGCGCCAGCAGTGAGGACAGGGGTCATGGCTACACCTTC. Its translation is CASSEDRGHGYTF.

The genes are TRBV6-5 and TRBJ1-1, with TRBD1 as a possible D gene (5 bases). The CDR3 loop spans 15 amino acids. V was shortened by 2 bases and J by 4 bases, with 14 bases between the two germline ends. Germline V gene lookup returns CDR1 MNHEY and CDR2 SVGAGI. The CDR3 loop reads CASSYGGAPSTEAFF. The CDR3 DNA reads TGTGCCAGCAGTTACGGAGGGGCCCCCAGCACTGAAGCTTTCTTT.

This rearrangement joins TRBV29-1 to TRBJ1-1; D possibly corresponds to TRBD1 (6 bases). V shed 7 bases and J shed 7 bases, with 16 bases lying between them. Germline V lookup: CDR1 SQVTM, CDR2 ANQGSEA. This CDR3 is built from 12 residues. The CDR3 nucleotides are TGCAGCGGAGTTAAACAGGGTATTGAAGCTTTCTTT. Its protein product is CSGVKQGIEAFF.

This chain links TRBV27 with TRBJ2-1; possibly TRBD1 for D (5 bases). The CDR3 is 16 amino acids. Trimming shortened V by 7 bases and J by 2 bases, and 18 bases separated the two germline ends. CDR1 is MNHEY and CDR2 is SMNVEV in the germline V gene (reference sequence). CDR3 amino acids: CASTPILQGTYNEQFF. As DNA, the CDR3 is TGTGCCAGCACCCCCATTCTGCAGGGTACCTACAATGAGCAGTTCTTC.

The chain combines TRBV4-1 with TRBJ2-7; perhaps TRBD2 as D (5 bases). Germline CDR1 MGHRA, CDR2 YSYEKL. This CDR3 region has 14 residues. Trimming pared 3 bases from V and 2 bases from J, leaving 11 bases between. The CDR3 region is CASSQIDGTYEQYF. CDR3 DNA: TGCGCCAGCAGCCAGATAGACGGGACCTACGAGCAGTACTTC.

This chain connects TRBV15 to TRBJ2-3; 15 bases agree with TRBD2. Per germline, CDR1 LNHNV and CDR2 YYDKDF (reference sequence). The V gene end was trimmed by 1 base and the J gene end by 4 bases; junction bases not matched to a gene: 6. This CDR3 is 18 amino acids long. CDR3 in amino acids: CATSRAGLAGGRPDTQYF. In nucleotides, the CDR3 is TGTGCCACCAGCAGAGCCGGACTAGCGGGGGGGCGGCCAGATACGCAGTATTTT.

The J gene is TRBJ1-2, the V gene TRBV28; 10 bases are shared with TRBD1. This CDR3 is built from 14 residues. Germline V gene lookup returns CDR1 MDHEN and CDR2 SYDVKM. The J segment lost 8 bases and the V segment lost 6 bases, leaving 9 bases of the junction unmatched. CDR3 bases: TGTGCCAGCAGCCACCGGGACAGGGGTCGCGGCTACACCTTC. Translation gives CASSHRDRGRGYTF.

This clone was counted a single time. The chain uses TRBV5-1 and TRBJ1-4, with D perhaps TRBD1 (5 bases). Per the germline V gene, CDR1 is SGHRS and CDR2 is YFSETQ. The CDR3 sequence is 15 residues long. V was cut by 1 base and J by 7 bases, with 14 bases left in between. The CDR3 DNA reads TGCGCCAGCAGCTTGTTTGGGGGGGTCGCTGAAAAACTGTTTTTT. Residues: CASSLFGGVAEKLFF. Complete variable domain (other parts from reference TRBV5-1 and TRBJ1-4): KAGVTQTPRYLIKTRGQQVTLSCSPISGHRSVSWYQQTPGQGLQFLFEYFSETQRNKGNFPGRFSGRQFSNSRSEMNVSTLELGDSALYLCASSLFGGVAEKLFFGSGTQLSVL.

V is TRBV27 and J is TRBJ1-1; a possible D gene is TRBD1 (6 bases). Germline values: CDR1 MNHEY, CDR2 SMNVEV (reference sequence). The CDR3 is 14 amino acids. V was trimmed by 5 bases and J by 0 bases, leaving 10 bases between them. CDR3: CASSGDTMNTEAFF. CDR3 DNA sequence: TGTGCCAGCAGTGGGGACACCATGAACACTGAAGCTTTCTTT.

This clone was detected once. The chain carries TRBV5-6 and TRBJ2-7; TRBD2 matches 8 bases. V trimming: 5 bases; J trimming: 0 bases; junction bases outside the gene matches: 4. Germline V gene data show CDR1 as SGHDT and CDR2 as YYEEEE. CDR3 size: 14 residues. CDR3: CASRKLAVSYEQYF. CDR3 in DNA: TGTGCCAGCAGAAAACTAGCGGTCTCCTACGAGCAGTACTTC.

V is TRBV6-5 and J is TRBJ1-2; D is ambiguous. Deletions cut 4 bases from V and 5 bases from J, with 14 bases between. The CDR3 totals 14 residues. Germline CDR1 MNHEY, CDR2 SVGAGI. This chain's CDR3 is CASSSPAGGYGYTF. DNA for the CDR3: TGTGCCAGCAGTTCCCCGGCGGGCGGGTATGGCTACACCTTC.

The genes are TRBV28 and TRBJ2-7; 7 bases are shared with TRBD1. In germline, CDR1 is MDHEN, CDR2 SYDVKM. CDR3 length: 13 residues. Trimming removed 8 bases from V and 3 bases from J; junction bases left unmatched: 7. The CDR3 coding sequence is TGTGCCAGCCGAGGGGGCAGGGACTACGAGCAGTACTTC. Translated: CASRGGRDYEQYF.

A single count supports this clone. This chain uses TRBV28 with TRBJ2-7; 7 positions agree with TRBD1. CDR3 length: 13 amino acids. V was clipped by 4 bases and J by 4 bases; unmatched bases: 4. The germline CDR1 and CDR2 sequences are MDHEN and SYDVKM. The CDR3 reads CASSSWDRYEQYV. CDR3 nucleotide sequence: TGTGCCAGCAGTTCTTGGGACAGATACGAGCAGTACGTC.

The chain uses TRBV6-6 and TRBJ2-2; a weak D match, TRBD1 (6 bases). The CDR3 contains 13 residues. V lost 5 bases and J 4 bases, leaving 8 bases between the germline ends. The germline CDR1 and CDR2 sequences are MNHNY and SVGAGI (reference sequence). The CDR3 DNA is TGTGCCAGCAGTCCAGGGGTCACCGGGGAGCTGTTTTTT. Protein: CASSPGVTGELFF.

This clone was detected once. Other DNA sequences from this sample encode an identical CDR3 as well. The chain employs TRBV11-2 and TRBJ1-1, with TRBD1 as a possible D gene (5 bases). From germline, CDR1 is SGHAT and CDR2 FQNNGV. This CDR3 is built from 14 residues. V was trimmed by 5 bases and J by 0 bases, leaving 10 bases between them. This CDR3 is CASSLGLLNTEAFF. The DNA of the CDR3 is TGTGCCAGCAGCCTGGGACTCCTGAACACTGAAGCTTTCTTT. The variable domain in full, completed from reference TRBV11-2 and TRBJ1-1, reads EAGVAQSPRYKIIEKRQSVAFWCNPISGHATLYWYQQILGQGPKLLIQFQNNGVVDDSQLPKDRFSAERLKGVDSTLKIQPAKLEDSAVYLCASSLGLLNTEAFFGQGTRLTVV.

This clone occurred a few times. The chain carries TRBV5-4 and TRBJ2-5, with 9 bases lining up with TRBD1. The length of the CDR3 is 16 residues. The V gene end was trimmed by 2 bases and the J gene end by 5 bases; junction bases not matched to a gene: 10. CDR1 is SGHNT, CDR2 YYREEE, per germline (reference sequence). The CDR3 region has the DNA TGTGCCAGCAGCTTAACCGGGACAGGGTGGTTCGAGACCCAGTACTTC. Translation: CASSLTGTGWFETQYF.

This clone is a singleton in its sample. This chain connects TRBV10-3 to TRBJ2-1; TRBD1 matches 8 bases. The V segment lost 3 bases and the J segment 7 bases; nucleotides outside the gene matches: 11. The CDR3 consists of 16 residues. Germline V lookup: CDR1 ENHRY, CDR2 SYGVKD. CDR3 region: CAISDPQTGARNEQFF. CDR3 DNA: TGTGCCATCAGTGACCCCCAGACAGGGGCGCGGAATGAGCAGTTCTTC.

The chain couples TRBV4-1 to TRBJ2-4, with 7 bases lining up with TRBD1. The trim removed 4 bases at V and 1 base at J, leaving 7 bases unmatched. The CDR3 is made up of 16 amino acids. Germline V lookup: CDR1 MGHRA, CDR2 YSYEKL. The DNA of the CDR3 is TGCGCCAGCAGCCCTGCTTTGACAGGGGCCAAAAACATTCAGTACTTC. Protein sequence: CASSPALTGAKNIQYF.

This sequence joins TRBV19 and TRBJ1-1, with D uncertain. This CDR3 is built from 12 residues. Trimming took 4 bases from V and 7 from J, leaving 10 bases between them. Germline CDR1 LNHDA, CDR2 SQIVND (reference sequence). CDR3 DNA: TGTGCCAGTAGTACCTACAGCAGTGAAGCTTTCTTT. Protein sequence: CASSTYSSEAFF.

The chain joins TRBV7-9 to TRBJ2-5; 9 nucleotides align to TRBD1. Per germline, CDR1 SEHNR and CDR2 FQNEAQ (reference sequence). This CDR3 is 15 amino acids long. V was clipped by 4 bases and J by 1 base; unmatched bases: 4. The CDR3 region is CASSWGTGPQETQYF. CDR3 nucleotide sequence: TGTGCCAGCAGCTGGGGGACAGGGCCCCAAGAGACCCAGTACTTC. The variable domain in full, completed from reference TRBV7-9 and TRBJ2-5, reads DTGVSQNPRHKITKRGQNVTFRCDPISEHNRLYWYRQTLGQGPEFLTYFQNEAQLEKSRLLSDRFSAERPKGSFSTLEIQRTEQGDSAMYLCASSWGTGPQETQYFGPGTRLLVL.

This chain links TRBV24-1 with TRBJ1-5; the D is unclear. Germline V CDR1 and CDR2: KGHDR, SFDVKD. V was cut by 0 bases and J by 0 bases, with 8 bases left in between. The CDR3 has 16 residues. The CDR3 sequence: CATSDLGQVSNQPQHF. Written as DNA, the CDR3 is TGTGCCACCAGTGATTTGGGGCAGGTTAGCAATCAGCCCCAGCATTTT.

The V call is TRBV27, the J call TRBJ1-2; weak D call: TRBD1 (6 bases). The CDR3 totals 13 residues. V was pared by 5 bases and J by 3 bases, with 10 bases between. Germline V gene data show CDR1 as MNHEY and CDR2 as SMNVEV (reference sequence). CDR3 nucleotides: TGTGCCAGCAGTACTTACAGGGACTATGGCTACACCTTC. Translating gives CASSTYRDYGYTF.

The chain combines TRBV11-3 with TRBJ1-2; 8 bases agree with TRBD1. CDR3 length equals 16 residues. With V trimmed by 5 bases and J by 8 bases, 16 bases remained unmatched. CDR1 SGHNT and CDR2 YENEEA come from the germline V gene. The CDR3 DNA follows: TGTGCCAGCAGCATATACCCTATACTAGGACAGGGCGGCTACACCTTC. It encodes CASSIYPILGQGGYTF.

The V call is TRBV18, the J call TRBJ2-5; D may be TRBD1 (5 bases). The CDR3 extends over 14 amino acids. CDR1 is KGHSH, CDR2 LQKENI, per germline. V lost 4 bases, J lost 2 bases, and 11 bases lay in between. This CDR3 is CASSLFGAQETQYF. As DNA, the CDR3 is TGTGCCAGCTCACTGTTTGGGGCACAAGAGACCCAGTACTTC.

This chain uses TRBV5-4 with TRBJ2-1; TRBD2 agrees at 7 bases. The CDR3 loop spans 15 amino acids. Germline trimming cut 1 base from V and 8 bases from J; bases unmatched to any gene: 9. CDR1 and CDR2 (germline): SGHNT, YYREEE (reference sequence). CDR3 in amino acids: CASSLSSGSFDEQFF. As DNA, the CDR3 is TGTGCCAGCAGCTTGTCTAGCGGAAGTTTCGATGAGCAGTTCTTC.

The count of this clone is one. The chain links TRBV27 to TRBJ1-5; 8 nucleotides align to TRBD1. V dropped 6 bases and J dropped 5; count of bases not matched to a gene: 15. This CDR3 is 17 amino acids long. CDR1 is MNHEY and CDR2 is SMNVEV in the germline V gene (reference sequence). CDR3 in amino acids: CASRLRSLDRADQPQHF. CDR3 coding DNA: TGTGCCAGCAGACTCAGGAGTCTGGACAGGGCTGATCAGCCCCAGCATTTT.

This rearrangement joins TRBV12-3 or TRBV12-4 to TRBJ1-4; 10 bases are shared with TRBD1. The trim removed 5 bases at V and 13 bases at J, leaving 4 bases unmatched. The CDR3 extends over 12 amino acids. The CDR3 protein is CASSHRDRGLFF. The CDR3 coding sequence is TGTGCCAGCAGTCACCGGGACAGGGGACTGTTTTTT.

This sequence joins TRBV4-3 and TRBJ1-1; 11 positions agree with TRBD1. Looked up from germline, CDR1 is LGHNA and CDR2 is YSLEER. The CDR3 totals 15 residues. Trimming removed 6 bases from V and 1 base from J; junction bases left unmatched: 4. This chain's CDR3 is CASRSGQGENTEAFF. The CDR3 bases are TGCGCCAGCAGATCGGGACAGGGGGAGAACACTGAAGCTTTCTTT.

The V and J genes are TRBV27 and TRBJ2-1, with D possibly being TRBD2 (5 bases). The CDR3 is made up of 14 amino acids. Trimming removed 6 bases at V and 7 bases at J, with 16 bases between. The V gene's germline CDR1 is MNHEY and CDR2 SMNVEV (reference sequence). The CDR3 coding sequence is TGTGCCAGCAGGCCCCAGCGGTCGGGAAATGAGCAGTTCTTC. Protein: CASRPQRSGNEQFF.

The chain carries TRBV2 and TRBJ1-4; 9 bases align to TRBD1. This CDR3 spans 15 amino acids. V dropped 3 bases and J dropped 8; count of bases not matched to a gene: 7. The germline gives CDR1 SNHLY, CDR2 FYNNEI. CDR3 sequence (DNA): TGTGCCAGCAGTGATGGCGGACAGGGGCGGGAAAAACTGTTTTTT. Amino acids: CASSDGGQGREKLFF.